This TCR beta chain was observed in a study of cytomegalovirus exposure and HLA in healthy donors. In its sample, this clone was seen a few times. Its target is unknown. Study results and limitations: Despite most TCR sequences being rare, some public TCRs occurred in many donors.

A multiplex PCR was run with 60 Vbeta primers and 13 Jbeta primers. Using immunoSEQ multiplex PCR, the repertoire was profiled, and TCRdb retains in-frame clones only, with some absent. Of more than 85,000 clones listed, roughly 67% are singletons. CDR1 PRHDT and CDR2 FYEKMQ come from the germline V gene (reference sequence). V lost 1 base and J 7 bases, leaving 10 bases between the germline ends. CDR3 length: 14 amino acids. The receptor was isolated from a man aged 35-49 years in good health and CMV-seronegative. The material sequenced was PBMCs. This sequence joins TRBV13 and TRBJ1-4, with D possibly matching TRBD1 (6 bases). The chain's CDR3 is CASSLARGGEKLFF. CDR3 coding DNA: TGTGCCAGCAGCTTAGCCAGGGGCGGTGAAAAACTGTTTTTT.